The table lists the clone carrying this T cell receptor (beta chain) with a few counts. Its antigen is currently unknown. These data originate in a study of T cell responses to AZD1222 COVID-19 vaccine. Study-level background: Pooled in the analysis were second doses at about 4 or about 12 weeks.

This CDR3 region has 16 residues. CDR1 and CDR2 (germline): MDHEN, SYDVKM. The V segment lost 6 bases and the J segment 6 bases; nucleotides outside the gene matches: 9. Notes on the study in general: Donors skewed white British and female; clonal diversity was possibly underestimated.

Generated by immunoSEQ multiplex PCR, the TCRdb table keeps only in-frame clones and is missing some. This sample yields around 100,000 clones, of which approximately 91% are seen a single time; around 15% belongs to the top ten. The sequences come from peripheral blood, collected on day 0 of AZD1222 vaccination. This sequence originates from an adult in good health. The chain employs TRBV28 and TRBJ1-6; 9 bases line up with TRBD1. The CDR3 DNA reads TGTGCCAGCAGCTCTCCCGGGACAGGGTTTAATTCACCCCTCCACTTT. It codes for CASSSPGTGFNSPLHF.